The T cell receptor (beta chain) under discussion was sequenced for a study of T cell repertoires in ileal Crohn's disease. Overall study: Patients had a median roughly 8-year disease duration, and around 35% were active smokers.

Assay: immunoSEQ multiplex PCR; the TCRdb copy retains only in-frame clones and omits some. The table has 14,000 or so clones, roughly 70% seen once; the top ten hold almost 6%. Germline CDR1 MDHEN, CDR2 SYDVKM. The CDR3 runs to 12 residues. V was shortened by 11 bases and J by 2 bases, with 13 bases between the two germline ends. Source material: ileal tissue. The source is an adult with Crohn's disease. The chain couples TRBV28 to TRBJ2-7; D may match TRBD1 or TRBD2 (5 bases each). Here the CDR3 DNA reads TGTGCCTCCCGGGGACCAACCTACGAGCAGTACTTC. It specifies CASRGPTYEQYF. The full variable domain, completed using reference TRBV28 and TRBJ2-7, is DVKVTQSSRYLVKRTGEKVFLECVQDMDHENMFWYRQDPGLGLRLIYFSYDVKMKEKGDIPEGYSVSREKKERFSLILESASTNQTSMYLCASRGPTYEQYFGPGTRLTVT.